This TCR beta chain is drawn from a study of blood T cell repertoires in COVID-19. For the study at large: Researchers got acute and convalescent COVID-19 samples from the United States, Italy and Spain. T cells, B-cell-depleted T cells, or PBMCs provided the cDNA or gDNA that served as material.

In the original analysis: Using reference gene primer amplification, nucleated cell counts were estimated. Repertoires were generated with immunoSEQ multiplex PCR, while TCRdb's copy carries only in-frame clones and drops some. That table supplies the V and J calls and clone size; D and trimming were determined from the DNA. The data contain roughly 230,000 clones, roughly 89% of them singletons. This clone was seen only a few times. The CDR3 loop spans 12 amino acids. V was clipped by 4 bases and J by 3 bases, with 7 bases between them. The germline V gene has CDR1 MNHEY and CDR2 SVGAGI. What was sequenced was peripheral blood. The J gene is TRBJ2-7, the V gene TRBV6-5, with a possible D match to TRBD1 (5 bases). This receptor was taken from a woman aged 40 to 49 who had recovered from COVID-19. CDR3 amino acids: CASSSGHYEQYF. In nucleotides, the CDR3 is TGTGCCAGCAGTTCCGGACACTACGAGCAGTACTTC.